This T cell receptor (beta chain) was sequenced during a study of blood T cell repertoires in COVID-19. Original handling: Reference gene primer amplification yielded estimated nucleated cell counts. The repertoire was sequenced with immunoSEQ multiplex PCR; TCRdb's copy has only in-frame clones and lacks some. V and J calls and clone size are given by that table; D and trimming were obtained from the DNA. The sample yields approximately 300,000 clones, around 86% seen once. Donors were grouped by their self-reported clinical history. Each recovered donor of Cohort 3 presented with two negative PCRs, clearance, or symptom resolution. The CDR3 length is 16 residues. Trimming left V 3 bases short and J 3 bases short, with 17 bases between. Germline V gene data show CDR1 as SGHNT and CDR2 as YENEEA.

The TCR originated in a woman under 30 who had recovered from COVID-19. The sample was PBMCs or T cells enriched from blood (not recorded which). The V gene is TRBV11-3, the J gene TRBJ1-2; D possibly corresponds to TRBD1 (6 bases). The CDR3 sequence: CASSFPVRSGDYGYTF. The CDR3 DNA sequence: TGTGCCAGCAGCTTTCCCGTAAGGTCAGGGGACTATGGCTACACCTTC.